The source of this TCR beta chain is a study of blood T cell repertoires in COVID-19. Study-level background: Specimens from acute and convalescent COVID-19 originated in the United States, Italy and Spain. T cells, B-cell-depleted T cells, or PBMCs supplied cDNA or gDNA.

The germline V gene encodes CDR1 SGHRS and CDR2 YFSETQ. The CDR3 has 19 amino acids. The trim removed 2 bases at V and 2 bases at J, leaving 16 bases unmatched. In the authors' methods: For nucleated cells, counts were estimated from reference gene primer amplification. Some clones are missing from TCRdb's copy, which holds only in-frame ones; the method was immunoSEQ multiplex PCR. V and J calls and clone size are given by that table; D and trimming were obtained from the DNA. The table lists roughly 110,000 clones, 80% to 90% of them singletons. Specimen: peripheral blood. V usage is TRBV5-1 and J usage is TRBJ2-5; 9 positions match TRBD2. The clonotype originates from a man between 40 and 49 years old with active or convalescent COVID-19. In DNA, the CDR3 is TGCGCCAGCAGCTTTTTGGCGACTAGCGGCGATTATCTTCAAGAGACCCAGTACTTC. Its translation is CASSFLATSGDYLQETQYF. Complete variable domain (other parts from reference TRBV5-1 and TRBJ2-5): KAGVTQTPRYLIKTRGQQVTLSCSPISGHRSVSWYQQTPGQGLQFLFEYFSETQRNKGNFPGRFSGRQFSNSRSEMNVSTLELGDSALYLCASSFLATSGDYLQETQYFGPGTRLLVL.